This entry concerns a single TCR beta chain. Its antigen is undetermined. The method was immunoSEQ multiplex PCR; TCRdb's version includes in-frame clones alone and lacks a portion of them. Of some 190,000 clones listed, just over 85% are singletons. Germline V gene lookup returns CDR1 SQVTM and CDR2 ANQGSEA. This CDR3 has 13 amino acids. V was pared by 4 bases and J by 0 bases, with 10 bases between. These data belong to a study of T cell responses to AZD1222 COVID-19 vaccine. Whole-study findings and limits: Donors, mostly white British, included more females; clonal diversity was possibly underestimated. Targeting of unmutated variant regions was reportedly seen in nearly half of spike-specific TCRs. Regions 160-218 and 743-854 held dominance among vaccine-associated CD4 TCRs, which spanned spike. Repertoires were obtained solely post-peak T cell response.

This chain joins TRBV29-1 and TRBJ2-7, with TRBD1 as a possible D gene (5 bases). This clonotype was obtained from an adult in good health. The source was peripheral blood, collected on day 0 of AZD1222 vaccination. The DNA of the CDR3 is TGCAGCGTTGGACAGCTGAGCTCCTACGAGCAGTACTTC. Protein sequence: CSVGQLSSYEQYF.